The present T cell receptor (beta chain) was sequenced within a study of shared clonotypes between healthy human individuals. Data came from immunoSEQ multiplex PCR; TCRdb stores just in-frame clones and leaves some out. The sample has about 680,000 clones; about 92% are singletons. Germline V gene lookup returns CDR1 SGHTA and CDR2 FQGTGA. Trimming shortened V by 3 bases and J by 2 bases, and 16 bases separated the two germline ends. This CDR3 has 16 amino acids. Cells designated naive CD8 were CD45RO-negative and were positively selected for CCR7, with terminally differentiated effector memory CD45RA+ cells excluded. Donors were healthy HIV-negative adults without recently reported acute infections or vaccinations.

The receptor's source is a man between 25 and 39 years old in good health. This chain joins TRBV7-3 and TRBJ1-1; the D gene is possibly TRBD1 (6 bases). The sample taken for sequencing was naive CD8+ T cells sorted from blood. The CDR3 DNA reads as TGTGCCAGCAGCTTCAAGACCGGGACAAGAAACACTGAAGCTTTCTTT. Protein product: CASSFKTGTRNTEAFF.